This TCR beta chain was recorded in a study of T cell responses to AZD1222 COVID-19 vaccine. The study's findings and limits: Repertoire sampling happened only post peak T cell response. Researchers report vaccine-associated CD4 TCRs spanning spike, with dominance at 160-218 and 743-854.

About this clone: Its antigen is unidentified.

Germline V gene sequence: CDR1 ENHRY, CDR2 SYGVKD. Trimming stripped 8 bases from V and 5 bases from J, with 12 bases between. CDR3 size: 13 residues. It was second doses at about 4 or about 12 weeks that were pooled. Produced via immunoSEQ multiplex PCR; TCRdb's table is partial and in-frame only. Of some 120,000 clones in the sample, about 90% were seen once. The sample was peripheral blood, taken 28 days after the second AZD1222 dose. This receptor was identified in an adult who received the AZD1222 COVID-19 vaccine. The chain is built from TRBV10-3 and TRBJ1-4; no clear D gene. This CDR3 is CAIHREKNEKLFF. For the CDR3, the DNA is TGTGCCATCCACCGGGAGAAAAATGAAAAACTGTTTTTT.